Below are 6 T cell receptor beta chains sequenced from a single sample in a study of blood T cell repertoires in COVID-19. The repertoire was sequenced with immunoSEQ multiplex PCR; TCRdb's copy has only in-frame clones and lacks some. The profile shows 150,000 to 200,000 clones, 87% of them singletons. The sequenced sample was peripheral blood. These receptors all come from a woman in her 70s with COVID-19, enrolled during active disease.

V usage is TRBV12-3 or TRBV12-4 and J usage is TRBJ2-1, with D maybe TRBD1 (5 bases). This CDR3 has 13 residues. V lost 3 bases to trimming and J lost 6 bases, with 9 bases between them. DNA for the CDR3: TGTGCCAGCAGTTTGTCAGGGTCCAATGAGCAGTTCTTC. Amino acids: CASSLSGSNEQFF.

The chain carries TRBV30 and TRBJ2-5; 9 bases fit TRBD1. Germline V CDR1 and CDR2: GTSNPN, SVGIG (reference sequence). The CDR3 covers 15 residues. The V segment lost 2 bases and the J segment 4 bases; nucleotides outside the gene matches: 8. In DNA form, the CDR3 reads TGTGCCTGGAGTAGGACAGGGGCCGGCGGAGAGACCCAGTACTTC. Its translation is CAWSRTGAGGETQYF. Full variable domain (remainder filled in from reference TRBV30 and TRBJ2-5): SQTIHQWPATLVQPVGSPLSLECTVEGTSNPNLYWYRQAAGRGLQLLFYSVGIGQISSEVPQNLSASRPQDRQFILSSKKLLLSDSGFYLCAWSRTGAGGETQYFGPGTRLLVL.

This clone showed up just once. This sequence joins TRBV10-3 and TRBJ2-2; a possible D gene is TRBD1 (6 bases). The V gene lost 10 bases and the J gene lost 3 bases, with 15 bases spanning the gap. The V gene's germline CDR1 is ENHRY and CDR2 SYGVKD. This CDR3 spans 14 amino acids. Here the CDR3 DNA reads TGTGCCACTGGACAGCACCAAGACACCGGGGAGCTGTTTTTT. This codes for CATGQHQDTGELFF.

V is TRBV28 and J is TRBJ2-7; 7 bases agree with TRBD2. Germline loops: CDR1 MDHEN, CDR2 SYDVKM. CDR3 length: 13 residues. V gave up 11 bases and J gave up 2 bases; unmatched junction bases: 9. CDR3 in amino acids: CASHGTNTYEQYF. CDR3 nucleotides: TGTGCCTCACACGGGACTAACACCTACGAGCAGTACTTC. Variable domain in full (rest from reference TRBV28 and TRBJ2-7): DVKVTQSSRYLVKRTGEKVFLECVQDMDHENMFWYRQDPGLGLRLIYFSYDVKMKEKGDIPEGYSVSREKKERFSLILESASTNQTSMYLCASHGTNTYEQYFGPGTRLTVT.

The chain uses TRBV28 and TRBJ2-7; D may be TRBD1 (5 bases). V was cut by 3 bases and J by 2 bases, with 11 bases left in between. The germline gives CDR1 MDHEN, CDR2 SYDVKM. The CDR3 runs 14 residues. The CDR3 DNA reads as TGTGCCAGCAGTTTCGAATGGGGCGCCTACGAGCAGTACTTC. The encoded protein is CASSFEWGAYEQYF.

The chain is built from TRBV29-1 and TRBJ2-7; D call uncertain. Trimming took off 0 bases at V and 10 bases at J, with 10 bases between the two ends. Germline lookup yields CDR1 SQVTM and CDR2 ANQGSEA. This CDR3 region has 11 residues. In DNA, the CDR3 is TGCAGCGTTGAAGATCCGCCCTACCAGTACTTC. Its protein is CSVEDPPYQYF.